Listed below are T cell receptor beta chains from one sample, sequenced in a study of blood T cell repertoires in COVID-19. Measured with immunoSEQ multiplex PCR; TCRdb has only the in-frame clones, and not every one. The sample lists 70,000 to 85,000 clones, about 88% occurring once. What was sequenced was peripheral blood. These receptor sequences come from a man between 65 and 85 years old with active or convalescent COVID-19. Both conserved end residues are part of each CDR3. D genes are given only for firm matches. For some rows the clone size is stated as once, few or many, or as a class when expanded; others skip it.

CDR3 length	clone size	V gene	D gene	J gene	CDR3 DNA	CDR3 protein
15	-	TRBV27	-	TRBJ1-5	TGTGCCAGCAGTAGGGGGACGGGGAGCAATCAGCCCCAGCATTTT	CASSRGTGSNQPQHF
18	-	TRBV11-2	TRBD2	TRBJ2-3	TGTGCCAGCAGCGCCCGGGTTAGTACGGGACTAGCCACAGATACGCAGTATTTT	CASSARVSTGLATDTQYF
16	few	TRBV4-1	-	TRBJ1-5	TGCGCCAGCAGCCAAGAGCTCCCCCGACTCGGGCAGCCCCAGCATTTT	CASSQELPRLGQPQHF
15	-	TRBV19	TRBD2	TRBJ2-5	TGTGCCAGTAGTATAGCAGGAGCGGGGGCTCCAACCCAGTACTTC	CASSIAGAGAPTQYF
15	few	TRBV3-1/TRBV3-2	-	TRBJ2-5	TGTGCCAGCAGCCTGACCCTAGCGCGCGAAGAGACCCAGTACTTC	CASSLTLAREETQYF
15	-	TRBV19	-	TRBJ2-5	TGTGCCAGTAGCCTAGGCAGGGGTAGACAAGAGACCCAGTACTTC	CASSLGRGRQETQYF
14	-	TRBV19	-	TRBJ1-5	TGTGCCAGTAGTATGGTGGGCCGCAATCAGCCCCAGCATTTT	CASSMVGRNQPQHF
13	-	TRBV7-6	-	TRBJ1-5	TGTGCCAGCAGCACCGGAGGCAATCAGCCCCAGCATTTT	CASSTGGNQPQHF
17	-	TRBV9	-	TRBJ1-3	TGTGCCAGCAGCGCCACTCCGGGACAAGACTCTGGAAACACCATATATTTT	CASSATPGQDSGNTIYF
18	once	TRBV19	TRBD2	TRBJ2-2	TGTGCCAGTAGGATCCCACCGACTAGCGGGAGGGCCCCCGGGGAGCTGTTTTTT	CASRIPPTSGRAPGELFF
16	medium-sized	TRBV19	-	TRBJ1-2	TGTGCCGCCAAAGACGGCGCCCGACATCCTAACTATGGCTACACCTTC	CAAKDGARHPNYGYTF
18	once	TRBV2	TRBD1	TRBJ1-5	TGTGCCAGCAGTGACCCCGGACAGGACCTCTATGGCAATCAGCCCCAGCATTTT	CASSDPGQDLYGNQPQHF
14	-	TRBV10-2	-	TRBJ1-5	TGCGCCAGCAGTGTTGGGGGCGAGGTTCAGCCCCAGCATTTT	CASSVGGEVQPQHF
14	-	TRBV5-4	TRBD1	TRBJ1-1	TGTGCCAGCAGCAAGGGACAGAGTAACACTGAAGCTTTCTTT	CASSKGQSNTEAFF
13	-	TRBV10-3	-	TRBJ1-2	TGTGCCATCAGTGATCAGAACAACTATGGCTACACCTTC	CAISDQNNYGYTF
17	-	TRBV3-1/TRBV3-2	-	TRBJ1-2	TGTGCCAGCAGCCAAGGTCAAGCGGCGGGCCGCATCTATGGCTACACCTTC	CASSQGQAAGRIYGYTF
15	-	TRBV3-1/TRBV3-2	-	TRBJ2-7	TGTGCCAGCACGGCCTCGCAGGGGGGCTCCTACGAGCAGTACTTC	CASTASQGGSYEQYF
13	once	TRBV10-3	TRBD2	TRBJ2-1	TGTGCCATCGGTGGGAGGGCCGAGAATGAGCAGTTCTTC	CAIGGRAENEQFF
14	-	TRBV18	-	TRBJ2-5	TGTGCCAGCTCACCAGGAGGTACAAAGGAGACCCAGTACTTC	CASSPGGTKETQYF
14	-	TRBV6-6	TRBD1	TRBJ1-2	TGTGCCAGCAGTTACTTGGGACAGGGAGATGGCTACACCTTC	CASSYLGQGDGYTF
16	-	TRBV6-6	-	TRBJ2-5	TGTGCCAGCAGTAACCTTGGCGGGGGCCGCCAAGAGACCCAGTACTTC	CASSNLGGGRQETQYF
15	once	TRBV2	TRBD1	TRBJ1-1	TGTGCCAGCAGTTTGAATGACAGGGCCTACACTGAAGCTTTCTTT	CASSLNDRAYTEAFF
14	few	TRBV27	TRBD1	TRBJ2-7	TGTGCCAGCCAAGGACGGACAGGTTTCTACGAGCAGTACTTC	CASQGRTGFYEQYF
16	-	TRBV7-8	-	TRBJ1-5	TGTGCCAGCAGCTTCCCCCCGGGGAGTAGCAATCAGCCCCAGCATTTT	CASSFPPGSSNQPQHF
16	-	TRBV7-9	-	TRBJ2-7	TGTGCCAGCAGCTTAGTATGGCAGGGGAATAGCAACGAGCAGTACTTC	CASSLVWQGNSNEQYF
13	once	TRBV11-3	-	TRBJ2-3	TGTGCCAGCAGCTTAGATTTGCAGGATACGCAGTATTTT	CASSLDLQDTQYF
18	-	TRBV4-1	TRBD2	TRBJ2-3	TGCGCCAGCAGCCGAGTGGCGGGAGGGACCCGGGGCACAGATACGCAGTATTTT	CASSRVAGGTRGTDTQYF
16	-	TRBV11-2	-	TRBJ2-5	TGTGCCAGCACCCCGAGAACGGGGAGAGAAGGGGAGACCCAGTACTTC	CASTPRTGREGETQYF
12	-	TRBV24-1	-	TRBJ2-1	TGTGCCACCGGTGGACAGTCGCATGAGCAGTTCTTC	CATGGQSHEQFF
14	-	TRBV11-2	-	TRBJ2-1	TGTGCCAGCAGCTTAGGGACGAGGGCCAATGAGCAGTTCTTC	CASSLGTRANEQFF
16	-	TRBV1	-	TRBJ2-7	TGCACCAGCAGCCAACCACCGAACCCTGGAGGAGACGAGCAGTACTTC	CTSSQPPNPGGDEQYF
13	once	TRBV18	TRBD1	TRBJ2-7	TGTGCCAGCTCACCAACAGGGGCCTACGAGCAGTACTTC	CASSPTGAYEQYF
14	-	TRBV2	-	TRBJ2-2	TGTGCCAGCAGTGAGGCTTTTCTAGGCCGGGAGCTGTTTTTT	CASSEAFLGRELFF
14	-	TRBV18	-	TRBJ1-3	TGTGCCAGCTCAGACACCTTCTCTGGAAACACCATATATTTT	CASSDTFSGNTIYF
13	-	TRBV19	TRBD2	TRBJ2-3	TGTGCCAGTAGCCGAACTAGCGCAGATACGCAGTATTTT	CASSRTSADTQYF
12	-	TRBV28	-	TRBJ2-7	TGTGCCAGCAGTTTTTCTCAGGGGAAGCAGTACTTC	CASSFSQGKQYF
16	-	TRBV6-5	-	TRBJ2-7	TGTGCCAGCAGTTACTCGAATATGGGGGCGCCGGGGGAGCAGTACTTC	CASSYSNMGAPGEQYF
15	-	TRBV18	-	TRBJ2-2	TGTGCCAGCTCACCTCGACTAGGGAACACCGGGGAGCTGTTTTTT	CASSPRLGNTGELFF
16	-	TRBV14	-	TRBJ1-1	TGTGCCAGCAGCCAAGGGGGAGGGGGAGGATACACTGAAGCTTTCTTT	CASSQGGGGGYTEAFF
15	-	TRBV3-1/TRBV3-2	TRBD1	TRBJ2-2	TGTGCCAGCAGTCCCACGACCGGGACAGGGGAGGAGCTGTTTTTT	CASSPTTGTGEELFF
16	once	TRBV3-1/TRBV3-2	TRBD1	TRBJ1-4	TGTGCCAGCACCAGGGACAGGGGAGGAGTATTAGAAAAACTGTTTTTT	CASTRDRGGVLEKLFF
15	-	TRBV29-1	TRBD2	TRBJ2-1	TGCAGCGTTGCTAGCGGGCTTAGCTCCTACAATGAGCAGTTCTTC	CSVASGLSSYNEQFF
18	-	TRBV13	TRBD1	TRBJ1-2	TGTGCCAGCAGCCGAGCTCTTGGCGGGACAGGTCGTAACTATGGCTACACCTTC	CASSRALGGTGRNYGYTF
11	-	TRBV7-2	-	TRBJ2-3	TGTGCCAGCAGCCAAACAGATACGCAGTATTTT	CASSQTDTQYF
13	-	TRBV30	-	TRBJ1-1	TGTGCCTGGAGGGAACAGGGTTACACTGAAGCTTTCTTT	CAWREQGYTEAFF